This passage covers 13 T cell receptor beta chains from one sample sequenced in a study of response to subunit inactivated influenza vaccine. TCRdb processed the RT-PCR reads anew with MiXCR; each CDR3 protein has one entry. This table holds around 790,000 distinct CDR3 sequences, roughly 20% found once. This sample comprised PBMCs from blood, obtained 4 to 6 days after vaccination. The receptors shown here come from a man aged 45-60 years who received an inactivated influenza vaccine.

This chain joins TRBV7-2 and TRBJ2-3; a weak D match, TRBD1 (6 bases). Germline CDR1 reads SGHTA; CDR2 reads FQGNSA. There are 14 residues in the CDR3. V lost 4 bases and J lost 3, with 11 bases in between. The CDR3 DNA is TGTGCCAGCAGCTCCTGGGGGCCGACAGATACGCAGTATTTT. Translated: CASSSWGPTDTQYF.

This clonotype has ten or more counts. Here the CDR3 DNA reads TGTGCCAGCAGTCCGACTACAGGGGGTGAAGCTTTCTTT. Residues: CASSPTTGGEAFF. The rearrangement joins TRBV12-3 or TRBV12-4 to TRBJ1-1, with 8 bases matching TRBD1. With 5 bases clipped from V and 7 bases from J, the junction kept 6 bases outside the gene matches. The CDR3 is 13 residues long.

This clonotype was recorded once. The rearrangement uses TRBV7-2 and TRBJ2-5; TRBD1 aligns across 8 bases. The germline CDR1 and CDR2 sequences are SGHTA and FQGNSA. This CDR3 spans 15 amino acids. V was pared by 5 bases and J by 1 base, with 6 bases of the junction left unmatched. The DNA for the CDR3 is TGTGCCAGCAGCAGAATCACAGGGGGCCAAGAGACCCAGTACTTC. Its translation is CASSRITGGQETQYF.

CDR3 DNA sequence: TGTGCCAGCAGTTATCTGGTCACGACGAGAAACTATGGCTACACCTTC. It specifies CASSYLVTTRNYGYTF. This rearrangement joins TRBV6-2 or TRBV6-3 to TRBJ1-2; D is unclear. V was clipped by 3 bases and J by 2 bases, with 16 bases between them. Per germline, CDR1 MNHEY and CDR2 SVGEGT. This CDR3 has 16 residues.

This clonotype has just a few counts. The gene calls are TRBV7-2 and TRBJ2-2; 7 nucleotides line up with TRBD1. V lost 6 bases and J lost 4; bases outside the gene matches: 5. This CDR3 has 14 residues. Looked up from germline, CDR1 is SGHTA and CDR2 is FQGNSA. The CDR3 coding sequence is TGTGCCAGCAGAGAGGGACAGATCACCGGGGAGCTGTTTTTT. Its protein is CASREGQITGELFF.

This clonotype turned up a few times. This chain joins TRBV7-9 and TRBJ2-7, with D perhaps matching TRBD1 (6 bases). The length of the CDR3 is 13 residues. V was pared by 1 base and J by 7 bases, with 11 bases between. Germline V gene sequence: CDR1 SEHNR, CDR2 FQNEAQ (reference sequence). The CDR3 nucleotides are TGTGCCAGCAGCTTAGGGGGGCAGAGTGAGCAGTACTTC. It is translated as CASSLGGQSEQYF.

The genes are TRBV12-3 or TRBV12-4 and TRBJ1-4; 7 bases match TRBD1. V lost 5 bases and J lost 9; bases outside the gene matches: 9. CDR3 length equals 14 residues. This CDR3 reads CASSPRGQRKKLFF. In DNA form, the CDR3 reads TGTGCCAGCAGTCCGAGGGGGCAACGCAAAAAACTGTTTTTT.

The CDR3 coding sequence is TGTGCCAGCAAGACTACAGGGCTAGAGACCCAGTACTTC. Its translation is CASKTTGLETQYF. The chain is built from TRBV7-9 and TRBJ2-5; a possible D gene is TRBD1 (6 bases). The CDR3 runs to 13 residues. V lost 7 bases, J lost 4 bases, and 13 bases lay in between. CDR1 is SEHNR, CDR2 FQNEAQ, per germline (reference sequence).

This rearrangement joins TRBV21-1 to TRBJ1-5; the D call of TRBD1 is as the table states it, not checked on the DNA. TRBV21-1 is marked as a pseudogene. The CDR3 is made up of 15 amino acids. The CDR3 bases are TGTGCCAGCAGCCGAGACAGGGGGACATTTCAGCCCCAGCATTTT. Its translation is CASSRDRGTFQPQHF.

The V call is TRBV20-1, the J call TRBJ2-1; 7 positions agree with TRBD2. V gave up 4 bases and J gave up 3 bases; unmatched junction bases: 9. CDR1 is DFQATT, CDR2 SNEGSKA, per germline (reference sequence). The length of the CDR3 is 15 residues. The CDR3 sequence is CSAIGILAVYNEQFF. The CDR3 region has the DNA TGCAGTGCTATAGGTATTCTAGCGGTCTACAATGAGCAGTTCTTC.

The table lists this clonotype with a few counts. This rearrangement joins TRBV7-9 to TRBJ2-2; 9 nucleotides align to TRBD1. The CDR3 length is 16 residues. J lost 2 bases, V lost 3 bases, and 4 bases had no gene match. CDR1 and CDR2 (germline): SEHNR, FQNEAQ (reference sequence). In DNA form, the CDR3 reads TGTGCCAGCAGCTTCCCGGACAGGGGTAACACCGGGGAGCTGTTTTTT. Its protein product is CASSFPDRGNTGELFF.

The chain uses TRBV7-2 and TRBJ1-2, with 8 bases aligning to TRBD1. This CDR3 spans 14 amino acids. Germline-derived CDR1 and CDR2 are SGHTA and FQGNSA. Losses at the gene ends were 7 bases for V and 3 bases for J; bases not matched to a gene: 7. Here the CDR3 DNA reads TGTGCCAGCACCATAGACAGGGGCTACTATGGCTACACCTTC. Its translation: CASTIDRGYYGYTF.

A few counts support this clonotype. The genes are TRBV15 and TRBJ2-7; D possibly corresponds to TRBD2 (6 bases). CDR1 and CDR2 (germline): LNHNV, YYDKDF (reference sequence). V lost 0 bases to trimming and J lost 8 bases, with 11 bases between them. This CDR3 contains 13 residues. The CDR3 reads CATSRDAEGQQYF. Written as DNA, the CDR3 is TGTGCCACCAGCAGAGATGCGGAGGGCCAGCAGTACTTC.